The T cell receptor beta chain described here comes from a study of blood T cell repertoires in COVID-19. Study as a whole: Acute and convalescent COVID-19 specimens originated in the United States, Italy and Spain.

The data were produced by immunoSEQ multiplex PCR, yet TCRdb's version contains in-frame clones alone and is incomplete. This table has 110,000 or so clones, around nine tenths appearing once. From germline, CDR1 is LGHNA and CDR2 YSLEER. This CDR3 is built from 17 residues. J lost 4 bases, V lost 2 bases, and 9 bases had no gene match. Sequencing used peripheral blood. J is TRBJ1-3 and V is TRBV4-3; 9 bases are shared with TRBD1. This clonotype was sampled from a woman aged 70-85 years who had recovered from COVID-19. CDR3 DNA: TGCGCCAGCAGCCAACTCACCACAGGGGGCTCGGGAAACACCATATATTTT. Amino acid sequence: CASSQLTTGGSGNTIYF.